This T cell receptor beta chain was found in a study of blood T cell repertoires in COVID-19 (TCRdb year 2020). For context, the study as a whole: Samples from collaborators originated in the United States, Italy and Spain and spanned both the acute and convalescent phases of COVID-19. The material from the prospective study consisted of cDNA or gDNA derived from T cells, B-cell-depleted T cells, or PBMCs. The dataset comprised deeply sampled blood TCRbeta repertoires from subjects exposed to, actively infected with, or recovered from COVID-19. A freely available public database, intended as a resource for researchers studying the immune response to SARS-CoV-2, is where the repertoires were released. Samples were obtained from the ongoing ImmuneRACE study (first 160 participants) and from over 1,000 subjects provided by 6 global collaborators. Nearly every sample came with metadata listing a de-identified subject ID, COVID-19 status, age in years and sex. Where HLA class I and class II types were available, the types were taken from metadata supplied by the sample provider, not from assay-based typing. Overall study results and their limits: The quantity of clinical and demographic metadata differed by source and by participant and was supplied without curation.

TCRbeta CDR3 regions were amplified from genomic DNA by means of the immunoSEQ Assay, a bias-controlled multiplex PCR. In the authors' own workflow: Nucleated cell counts per sample were estimated from amplification of reference gene primers within the assay. To quantify the absolute abundance of each unique TCRbeta CDR3 rearrangement, sequence reads were collapsed and filtered. For each sample, productive Simpson clonality was calculated as the square root of Simpson's diversity index across productive rearrangements. Imported from immuneACCESS, the table was reduced by TCRdb to in-frame sequences with V and J called. These copies leave out some clones; in studies compared against another copy, an unresolved V gene accounts for under half, and the cause of the remainder is not known. The V and J calls and clone size were taken over from that table, and D and trimming were inferred from the DNA. Across this sample there are about 150,000 clones, with 85% to 90% seen only once. The ten biggest clones cover roughly 13% of the sample.

The CDR1 and CDR2 encoded by the germline V gene are SGDLS and YYNGEE. The CDR3 holds 16 amino acids from the cysteine to the phenylalanine. Kept here is only the CDR3 DNA, which spans 48 bases and is read in frame from base 1. Trimming accounts for 2 bases at V and 0 bases at J, while the number of junction bases matched to no gene is 2. Worth noting for this clone: No cognate antigen has been identified for it. Within one base of it there is no much larger clone, and no base qualities were kept.

In Seattle, one collaborating source enrolled patients while the infection was active and tracked those patients longitudinally over the course of disease. Collaborating institutions collected whole blood in K2EDTA tubes following their own protocols. Collaborator samples were shipped for TCRbeta analysis as frozen whole blood, isolated PBMCs, or DNA extracted from either sample type. This TCR came from a man aged 18-30 years with COVID-19, enrolled during active disease. Sequencing was carried out using peripheral blood. Recombination joined TRBV9 with TRBJ1-6, with TRBD1 matching 7 junction bases. The nucleotides read TGTGCCAGCAGCGTTGACAGGGACTCCTATAATTCACCCCTCCACTTT. It encodes CASSVDRDSYNSPLHF.